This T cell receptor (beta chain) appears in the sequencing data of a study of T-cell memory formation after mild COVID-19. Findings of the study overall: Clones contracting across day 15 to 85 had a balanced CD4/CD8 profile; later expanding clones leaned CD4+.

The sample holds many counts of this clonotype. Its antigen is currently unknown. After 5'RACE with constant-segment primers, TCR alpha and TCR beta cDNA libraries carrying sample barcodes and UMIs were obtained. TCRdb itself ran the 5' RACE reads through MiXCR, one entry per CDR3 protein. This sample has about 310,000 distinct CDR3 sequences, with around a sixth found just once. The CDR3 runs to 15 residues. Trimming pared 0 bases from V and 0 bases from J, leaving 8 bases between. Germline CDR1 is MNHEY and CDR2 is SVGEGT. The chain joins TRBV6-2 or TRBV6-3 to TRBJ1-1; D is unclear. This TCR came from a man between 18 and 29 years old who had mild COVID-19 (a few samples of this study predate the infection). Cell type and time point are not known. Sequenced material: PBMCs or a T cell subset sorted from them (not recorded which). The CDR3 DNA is TGTGCCAGCAGTTACTCGCAGGCCTTGAACACTGAAGCTTTCTTT. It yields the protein CASSYSQALNTEAFF.